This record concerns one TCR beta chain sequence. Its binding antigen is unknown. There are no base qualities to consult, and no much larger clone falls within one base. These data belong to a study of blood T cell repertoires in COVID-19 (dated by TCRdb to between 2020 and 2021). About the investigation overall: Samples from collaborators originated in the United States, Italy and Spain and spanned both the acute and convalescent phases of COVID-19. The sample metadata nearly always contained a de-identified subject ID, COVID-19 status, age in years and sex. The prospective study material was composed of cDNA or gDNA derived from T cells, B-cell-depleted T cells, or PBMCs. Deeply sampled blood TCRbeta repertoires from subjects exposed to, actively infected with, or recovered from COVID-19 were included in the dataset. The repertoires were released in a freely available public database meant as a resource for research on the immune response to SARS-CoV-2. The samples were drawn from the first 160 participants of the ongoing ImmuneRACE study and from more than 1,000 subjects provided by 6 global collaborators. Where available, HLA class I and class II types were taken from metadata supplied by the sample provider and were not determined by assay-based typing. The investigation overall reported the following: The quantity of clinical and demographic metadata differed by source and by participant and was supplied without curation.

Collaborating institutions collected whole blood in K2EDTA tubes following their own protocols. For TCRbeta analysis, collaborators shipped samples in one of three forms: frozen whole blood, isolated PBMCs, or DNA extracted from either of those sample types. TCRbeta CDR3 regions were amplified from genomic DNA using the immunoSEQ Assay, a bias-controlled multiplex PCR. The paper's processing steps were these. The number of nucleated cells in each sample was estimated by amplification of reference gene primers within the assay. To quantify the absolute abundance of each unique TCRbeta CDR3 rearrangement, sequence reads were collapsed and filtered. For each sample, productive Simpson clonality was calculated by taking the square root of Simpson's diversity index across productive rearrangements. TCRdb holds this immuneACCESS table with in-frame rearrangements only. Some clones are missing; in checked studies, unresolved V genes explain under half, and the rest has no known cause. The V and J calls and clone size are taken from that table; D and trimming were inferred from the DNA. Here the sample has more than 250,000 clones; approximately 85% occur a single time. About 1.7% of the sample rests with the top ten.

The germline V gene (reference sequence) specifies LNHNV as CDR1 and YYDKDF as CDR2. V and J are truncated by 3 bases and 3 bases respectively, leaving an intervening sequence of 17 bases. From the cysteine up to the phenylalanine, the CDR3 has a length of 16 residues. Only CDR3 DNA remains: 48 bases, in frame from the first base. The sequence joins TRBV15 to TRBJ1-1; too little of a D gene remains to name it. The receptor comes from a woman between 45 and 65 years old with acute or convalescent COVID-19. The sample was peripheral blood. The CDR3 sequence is CATSRDSTYEHTEAFF. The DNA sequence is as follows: TGTGCCACCAGCAGGGACTCGACATATGAACACACTGAAGCTTTCTTT.